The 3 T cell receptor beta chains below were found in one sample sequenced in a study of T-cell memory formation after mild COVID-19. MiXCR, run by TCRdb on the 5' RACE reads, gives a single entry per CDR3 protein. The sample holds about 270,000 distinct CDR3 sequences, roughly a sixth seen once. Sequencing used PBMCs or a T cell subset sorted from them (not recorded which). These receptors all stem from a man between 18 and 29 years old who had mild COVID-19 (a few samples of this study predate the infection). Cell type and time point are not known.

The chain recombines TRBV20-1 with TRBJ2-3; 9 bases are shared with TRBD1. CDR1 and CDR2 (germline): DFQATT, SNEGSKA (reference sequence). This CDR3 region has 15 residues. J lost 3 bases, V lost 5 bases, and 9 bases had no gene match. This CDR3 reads CSASRTGERTDTQYF. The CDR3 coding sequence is TGCAGTGCTTCAAGGACAGGGGAAAGGACAGATACGCAGTATTTT.

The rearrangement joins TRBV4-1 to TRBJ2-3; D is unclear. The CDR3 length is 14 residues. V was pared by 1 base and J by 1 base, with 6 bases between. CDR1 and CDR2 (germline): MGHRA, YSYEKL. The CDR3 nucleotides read TGCGCCAGCAGCCAAGTCCTCGGCACAGATACGCAGTATTTT. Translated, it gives CASSQVLGTDTQYF.

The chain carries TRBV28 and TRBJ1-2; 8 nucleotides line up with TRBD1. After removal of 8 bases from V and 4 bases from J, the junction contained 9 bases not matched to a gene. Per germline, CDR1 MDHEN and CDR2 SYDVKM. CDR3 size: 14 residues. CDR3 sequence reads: CASAGQGRVYGYTF. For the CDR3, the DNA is TGTGCCAGCGCCGGACAGGGTAGGGTCTATGGCTACACCTTC.